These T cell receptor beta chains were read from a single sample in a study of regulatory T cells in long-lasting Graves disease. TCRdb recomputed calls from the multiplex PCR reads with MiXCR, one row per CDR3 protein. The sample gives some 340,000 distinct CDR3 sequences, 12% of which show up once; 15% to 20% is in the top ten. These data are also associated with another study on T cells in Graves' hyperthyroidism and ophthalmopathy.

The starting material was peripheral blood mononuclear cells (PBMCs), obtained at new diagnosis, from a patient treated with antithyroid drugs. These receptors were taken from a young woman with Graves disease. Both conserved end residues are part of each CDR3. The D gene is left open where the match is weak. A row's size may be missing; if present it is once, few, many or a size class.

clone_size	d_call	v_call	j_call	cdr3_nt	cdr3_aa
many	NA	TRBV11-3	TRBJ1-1	TGTGCCAGCAGCTTATCTGAAGCGAGGGGGACTGAAGCTTTCTTT	CASSLSEARGTEAFF
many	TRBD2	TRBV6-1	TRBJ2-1	TGTGCCAGCAGTAAGAGCGGGGGTTCCTACAATGAGCAGTTCTTC	CASSKSGGSYNEQFF
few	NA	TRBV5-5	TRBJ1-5	TGTGCCAGCAGCTTGGAAAACTGGGCCCCCAGCGGCAATCAGCCCCAGCATTTT	CASSLENWAPSGNQPQHF
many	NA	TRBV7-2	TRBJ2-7	TGTGCCAGCAGCTTCCCCACTGACTACGAGCAGTACTTC	CASSFPTDYEQYF
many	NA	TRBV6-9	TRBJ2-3	TGTGCCAGCAGTTACTCAGCGGCACCGACAGAGGGGGATACGCAGTATTTT	CASSYSAAPTEGDTQYF
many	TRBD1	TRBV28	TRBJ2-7	TGTGCCAGCAGTCGCCCGGGACAGGCCATTTACGAGCAGTACTTC	CASSRPGQAIYEQYF
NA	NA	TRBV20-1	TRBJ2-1	TGCAGTGCTTACCTCTGGGGGGTGAGGGACAATGAGCAGTTCTTC	CSAYLWGVRDNEQFF
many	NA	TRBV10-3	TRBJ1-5	TGTGCCATCATATTCGGGGGGATATGTCAGCCCCAGCATTTT	CAIIFGGICQPQHF
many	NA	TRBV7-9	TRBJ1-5	TGTGCCAGCAGCTCCCAGACGGGAAGGGACCCCAATCAGCCCCAGCATTTT	CASSSQTGRDPNQPQHF
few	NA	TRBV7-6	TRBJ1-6	TGTGCCACCTCTCTGGGGGGCTTTTATTCACCCCTCCACTTT	CATSLGGFYSPLHF
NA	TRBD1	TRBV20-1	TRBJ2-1	TGCAGTGCGGAGGGACAGGTCCTTGAAAATGAGCAGTTCTTC	CSAEGQVLENEQFF
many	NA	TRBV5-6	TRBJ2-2	TGTGCCAGCAGCTTGGCCCCAAGCTGGGCGCGGGCCACCGGGGAGCTGTTTTTT	CASSLAPSWARATGELFF
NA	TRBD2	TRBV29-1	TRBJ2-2	TGCAGCGTTGAGGGGGGCCTAGCGGGGGGAATCACCGGGGAGCTGTTTTTT	CSVEGGLAGGITGELFF
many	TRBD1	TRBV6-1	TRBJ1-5	TGTGCCAGCAGAGGACAGGGGAATCAGCCCCAGCATTTT	CASRGQGNQPQHF
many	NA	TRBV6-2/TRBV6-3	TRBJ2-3	TGTGCCAGCAGTGACACCAAAGGGGGCACAGATACGCAGTATTTT	CASSDTKGGTDTQYF
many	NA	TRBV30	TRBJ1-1	TGTGCCTCGCTACACAGGGTAGGAGCTTTCTTT	CASLHRVGAFF
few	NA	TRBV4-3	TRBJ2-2	TGCGCCAGCAGCCAAGAGGGTAGTCTCGGCCCGGAGGCATGGCCCGGGGAGCTGTTTTTT	CASSQEGSLGPEAWPGELFF
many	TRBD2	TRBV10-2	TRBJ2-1	TGCGCCAGCACACTAGCGGGAGGAATAAATGAGCAGTTCTTC	CASTLAGGINEQFF
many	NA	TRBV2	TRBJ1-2	TGTGCCAGAGGATTGGAAGCGAGACCCCGGCCCTATGGCTACACCTTC	CARGLEARPRPYGYTF